The rows below give T cell receptor beta chains drawn from one sample of a study of blood T cell repertoires in COVID-19. This table comes from immunoSEQ multiplex PCR, and its TCRdb copy is limited to in-frame clones, with some not included. This table has approximately 440,000 clones, around 87% appearing once. Material: PBMCs or T cells enriched from blood (not recorded which). Receptor source: a woman aged 18 to 35 who had recovered from COVID-19. Both conserved end residues are part of each CDR3. Fields, in order: D gene, clone size, V gene, J gene, CDR3 DNA, CDR3 protein. The D gene is left open where the match is weak. Size values are once, few and many counts, or a class for expanded clones, and some rows have none.

TRBD2	NA	TRBV5-1	TRBJ2-3	TGCGCCAGCAGCTTGGACCTAGCGGGCGTTACGCAGTATTTT	CASSLDLAGVTQYF
TRBD1	NA	TRBV20-1	TRBJ1-5	TGCAGTGCTAGTCGGGACAGTAATCAGCCCCAGCATTTT	CSASRDSNQPQHF
TRBD1	NA	TRBV5-1	TRBJ2-7	TGCGCCAGCAGCTTGGGGGGACAGGGGTCGTACGAGCAGTACTTC	CASSLGGQGSYEQYF
NA	NA	TRBV10-1	TRBJ2-1	TGCGCCAGCAGTGAGGAGGAGGGTGAGCAGTTCTTC	CASSEEEGEQFF
TRBD2	NA	TRBV27	TRBJ2-1	TGTGCCAGCAGTTTAACCCGGGGGGATGATGAGCAGTTCTTC	CASSLTRGDDEQFF
NA	few	TRBV5-6	TRBJ1-6	TGTGCCAGCAGCTTAAGTAGCCTCGGTTACTCACCCCTCCACTTT	CASSLSSLGYSPLHF
NA	NA	TRBV9	TRBJ1-6	TGTGCCAGCAGTCCTGGGGGGGGGAATAATTCACCCCTCCACTTT	CASSPGGGNNSPLHF
NA	NA	TRBV23-1	TRBJ1-5	TGCGCCAGCCCGGACAGAACGAGCAATCAGCCCCAGCATTTT	CASPDRTSNQPQHF
TRBD1	NA	TRBV29-1	TRBJ1-1	TGCAGCGTACTGACAGGGGACTACACTGAAGCTTTCTTT	CSVLTGDYTEAFF
TRBD1	few	TRBV6-5	TRBJ1-5	TGTGCCAGCAGTCCATCCAACGACAGGGATCAGCCCCAGCATTTT	CASSPSNDRDQPQHF
NA	NA	TRBV6-1	TRBJ1-2	TGTGCCAGCAGTGTCCGCCGGGGGGGTGAGGGCTATGGCTACACCTTC	CASSVRRGGEGYGYTF
TRBD2	few	TRBV4-1	TRBJ2-3	TGCGCCAGCAGCCAAGTAGGACTAGGGTCAGATACGCAGTATTTT	CASSQVGLGSDTQYF
TRBD1	NA	TRBV29-1	TRBJ2-5	TGCAGCGTTAAAGGGGGAGTCGACAGGGAGGAGACCCAGTACTTC	CSVKGGVDREETQYF
TRBD1	NA	TRBV5-1	TRBJ1-1	TGCGCCAGCAGCCCAGGACAGGGGATGAACACTGAAGCTTTCTTT	CASSPGQGMNTEAFF
NA	NA	TRBV20-1	TRBJ2-5	TGCAGTGCTAGTTCCAGGGAAGGGTGGGAGACCCAGTACTTC	CSASSREGWETQYF
NA	once	TRBV9	TRBJ1-2	TGTGCCAGCAGCCGGAGCAGTGTCGATTTGAAGTTATATGGCTACACCTTC	CASSRSSVDLKLYGYTF
NA	NA	TRBV29-1	TRBJ2-1	TGCAGCGTTGAAGAAGATGTAGGAGGTGAGCAGTTCTTC	CSVEEDVGGEQFF
TRBD1	NA	TRBV12-3/TRBV12-4	TRBJ1-2	TGTGCCAGCAGTTTGGGACAGGGCCACACCTTC	CASSLGQGHTF
TRBD1	NA	TRBV5-6	TRBJ1-6	TGTGCCAGCAGCTATACCGACAGGGAAAATTCACCCCTCCACTTT	CASSYTDRENSPLHF
NA	NA	TRBV6-5	TRBJ2-1	TGTGCCAGCACTCCCCAGGGGCGCAATGAGCAGTTCTTC	CASTPQGRNEQFF
TRBD1	NA	TRBV19	TRBJ1-1	TGTGCCAGTAGCACCAAACAGGGGGAAGGGACTGAAGCTTTCTTT	CASSTKQGEGTEAFF
NA	NA	TRBV5-1	TRBJ2-3	TGCGCCAGCAGCTTGAATGAGGGAGATACGCAGTATTTT	CASSLNEGDTQYF
NA	NA	TRBV6-5	TRBJ1-1	TGTGCCGTCCGGTGGGGCGCGAACACTGAAGCTTTCTTT	CAVRWGANTEAFF
NA	NA	TRBV7-8	TRBJ1-3	TGTGCCAGCAGCTTACAGGCATCCTCTGGAAACACCATATATTTT	CASSLQASSGNTIYF
NA	NA	TRBV20-1	TRBJ2-5	TGCAGTGCTAGCCCCGAAGAGACCCAGTACTTC	CSASPEETQYF
NA	NA	TRBV7-9	TRBJ1-4	TGTGCCAGCAGCCCAGGGGTCACTAATGAAAAACTGTTTTTT	CASSPGVTNEKLFF
TRBD2	NA	TRBV5-5	TRBJ2-1	TGTGCCAGCAGCTCAAATCTAGCGGGGGCCCCTTCGGTCTTC	CASSSNLAGAPSVF